This T cell receptor (beta chain) was sequenced in a study of blood T cell repertoires in COVID-19. Study details: Acute-phase and convalescent COVID-19 samples originated in the United States, Italy and Spain. Sources were T cells, B-cell-depleted T cells, or PBMCs; the material itself was cDNA or gDNA.

TCRdb's table, derived via immunoSEQ multiplex PCR, lists solely in-frame clones and lacks some. The sample carries roughly 300,000 clones, more than 80% recorded once. This CDR3 is built from 13 residues. Germline V lookup: CDR1 SGHTA, CDR2 FQGNSA. V dropped 1 base and J dropped 3 bases, with 6 bases sitting between them. Cohort 3 recovered donors had two negative PCRs, clearance, or symptom resolution. Sequencing was done on a sample of PBMCs or T cells enriched from blood (not recorded which). V usage is TRBV7-2 and J usage is TRBJ2-5, with unresolved D. The TCR was taken from a woman aged 25 to 45 who had recovered from COVID-19. Here the CDR3 DNA reads TGTGCCAGCAGCTTAGGGCTTAAAGAGACCCAGTACTTC. As protein: CASSLGLKETQYF.